This T cell receptor beta chain was identified during a study of cytomegalovirus exposure and HLA in healthy donors. Findings and caveats of the study: Cytomegalovirus-associated TCR beta chains were listed, numbering 164. Reportedly, HLA-A and HLA-B alleles of most subjects were accurately predicted from TCR beta.

Points on this clone: The antigen remains unidentified.

The PCR used 60 Vbeta and 13 Jbeta primers. Using immunoSEQ multiplex PCR, the repertoire was profiled, and TCRdb retains in-frame clones only, with some absent. The sample carries fewer than 200,000 clones, roughly 9.5% recorded once. Trimming cost V 6 bases and J 2 bases, with 9 bases left between them. Germline V gives CDR1 SGHVS, CDR2 FNYEAQ. CDR3 length: 13 amino acids. J is TRBJ2-3 and V is TRBV7-6; perhaps TRBD2 as D (6 bases). The source of this sequence is a woman aged 25 to 39 in good health and CMV-seropositive. Sequencing was performed on PBMCs. CDR3 DNA sequence: TGTGCCAGCAGAGGACTAAACACAGATACGCAGTATTTT. This codes for CASRGLNTDTQYF.